The sample holds a few counts of the clone carrying this T cell receptor beta chain. Its target is not known. The entry originates in a study of T cell responses to AZD1222 COVID-19 vaccine. Study information: Second doses at about 4 or about 12 weeks were pooled. Study-level points and caveats: The repertoires were collected only after the peak T cell response. Donor demographics were predominantly white British with a female majority; clonal diversity may be underestimated. Spike-specific TCR breadth rose after two AZD1222 doses, and depth rose as well.

V shed 2 bases and J 6 bases; nucleotides not matched to a gene: 3. From germline, CDR1 is LGHDT and CDR2 YNNKEL (reference sequence). The CDR3 contains 13 residues. Assay used: immunoSEQ multiplex PCR; TCRdb lists only in-frame clones, some missing. Of tens of thousands of clones in the sample, 70% to 90% are singletons; the top ten hold about 19%. The chain links TRBV3-1 (or the pseudogene TRBV3-2) to TRBJ1-2; 7 positions match TRBD1. Sequencing was performed on peripheral blood, taken on day 0 of AZD1222 vaccination. This receptor was taken from an adult in good health. The CDR3 region is CASSQQGGHGYTF. In nucleotides, the CDR3 is TGTGCCAGCAGCCAACAGGGGGGCCATGGCTACACCTTC.